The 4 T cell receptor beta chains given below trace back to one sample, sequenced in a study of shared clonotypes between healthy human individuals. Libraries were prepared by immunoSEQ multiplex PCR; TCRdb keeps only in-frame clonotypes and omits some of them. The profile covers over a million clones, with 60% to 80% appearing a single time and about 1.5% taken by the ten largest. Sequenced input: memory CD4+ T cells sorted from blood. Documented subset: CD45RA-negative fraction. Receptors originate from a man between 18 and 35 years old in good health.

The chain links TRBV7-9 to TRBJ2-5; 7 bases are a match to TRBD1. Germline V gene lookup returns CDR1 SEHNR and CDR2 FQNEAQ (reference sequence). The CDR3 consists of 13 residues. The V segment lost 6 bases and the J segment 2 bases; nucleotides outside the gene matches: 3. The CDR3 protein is CASRGGQQETQYF. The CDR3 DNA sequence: TGTGCCAGCAGAGGGGGACAGCAAGAGACCCAGTACTTC.

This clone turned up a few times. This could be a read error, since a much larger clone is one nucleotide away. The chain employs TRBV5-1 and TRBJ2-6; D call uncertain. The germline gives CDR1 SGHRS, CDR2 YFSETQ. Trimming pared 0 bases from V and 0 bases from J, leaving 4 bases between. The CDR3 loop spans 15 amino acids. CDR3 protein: CASSLAASGANVLTF. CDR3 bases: TGCGCCAGCAGCTTGGCGGCCTCTGGGGCCAACGTCCTGACTTTC.

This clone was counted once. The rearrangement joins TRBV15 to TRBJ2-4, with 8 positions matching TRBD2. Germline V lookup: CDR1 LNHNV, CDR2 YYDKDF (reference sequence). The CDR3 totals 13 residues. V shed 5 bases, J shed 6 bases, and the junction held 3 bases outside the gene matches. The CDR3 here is CATSVTSGNIQYF. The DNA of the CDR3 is TGTGCCACCAGCGTTACTAGCGGAAACATTCAGTACTTC.

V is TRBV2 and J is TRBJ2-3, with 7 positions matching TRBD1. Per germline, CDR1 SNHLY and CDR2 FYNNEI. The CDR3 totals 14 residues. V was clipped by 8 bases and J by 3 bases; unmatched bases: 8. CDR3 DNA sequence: TGTGCCAGCGTACTAGGGGGCTGGACAGATACGCAGTATTTT. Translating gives CASVLGGWTDTQYF.